The rows below give T cell receptor beta chains drawn from one sample of a study of shared clonotypes between healthy human individuals. Here immunoSEQ multiplex PCR was the method, and the copy in TCRdb shows in-frame clones only, minus some. Found here are about 510,000 clones, 79% of them singletons; the top ten hold over 10%. The material sequenced was PBMCs. The receptor set was obtained from a woman between 35 and 50 years old in good health. Some clones in this sample may be carry-over from other donors' samples. The CDR3 runs from the conserved cysteine through the conserved F or W. The order of the fields is D gene, J gene, V gene, clone size, CDR3 DNA, CDR3 protein. D genes are given only for firm matches. Size tells how often a clone was seen (once, few, many) or the class of an expanded clone, and some rows leave it out.

>NA|TRBJ1-2|TRBV4-3|NA
TGCGCCAGCAGCCAAGTGATGAGATATGGCTACACCTTC
CASSQVMRYGYTF
>NA|TRBJ2-2|TRBV15|NA
TGTGCCACCAGCAGACCGGGACACCTCACCGGGGAGCTGTTTTTT
CATSRPGHLTGELFF
>TRBD1|TRBJ1-4|TRBV28|NA
TGTGCCAGCAGTGAAGCCCCGGGACAGGGTAGGGAAAAACTGTTTTTT
CASSEAPGQGREKLFF
>TRBD2|TRBJ2-1|TRBV29-1|NA
TGCAGCGTTGATTCCAGCGGGAGTCACGGTGAGCAGTTCTTC
CSVDSSGSHGEQFF
>NA|TRBJ1-1|TRBV5-1|few
TGCGCCAGCAGCCCAAGGGACATGAACACTGAAGCTTTCTTT
CASSPRDMNTEAFF
>TRBD1|TRBJ2-5|TRBV7-9|few
TGTGCCAGCAGCTTCGCCCTGCAAGGGGGCGGGACCCAGTACTTC
CASSFALQGGGTQYF
>NA|TRBJ2-7|TRBV7-9|NA
TGTGCCAGCAGCTTAGCCCCCCGAACCTACGAGCAGTACTTC
CASSLAPRTYEQYF
>NA|TRBJ2-7|TRBV21-1|NA
TGTGCTGTGCGGGACAATACCTACGAGCAGTACTTC
CAVRDNTYEQYF
>NA|TRBJ2-7|TRBV18|NA
TGTGCCAGCTCACCGGGGTCAGGGATGGGGTACGAGCAGTACTTC
CASSPGSGMGYEQYF
>TRBD1|TRBJ2-3|TRBV5-1|NA
TGCGCCAGCAGCGCGGGACAGGTTCTTACCGCAGATACGCAGTATTTT
CASSAGQVLTADTQYF
>NA|TRBJ1-2|TRBV4-3|NA
TGCGCCAGCAGCCAAGGCGTTAACTATGGCTACACCTTC
CASSQGVNYGYTF
>NA|TRBJ2-3|TRBV5-4|NA
TGTGCCAGCAGCTTGGAGAGGTCAGGAACGCAGTATTTT
CASSLERSGTQYF
>NA|TRBJ2-7|TRBV18|NA
TGTGCCAGCTCACCAACCAGAATCTACGAGCAGTACTTC
CASSPTRIYEQYF
>NA|TRBJ2-7|TRBV7-9|NA
TGTGCCAGCAGCCCCCCGGTTGGTAGCGGCTACGAGCAGTACTTC
CASSPPVGSGYEQYF
>NA|TRBJ2-2|TRBV5-1|NA
TGCGCCAGCAGTATCAGTGCGGACTACAACACCGGGGAGCTGTTTTTT
CASSISADYNTGELFF
>NA|TRBJ2-7|TRBV14|NA
TGTGCCAGCAGCCTAAAAGGGGGAAAGCTGGCTTACGAGCAGTACTTC
CASSLKGGKLAYEQYF
>TRBD2|TRBJ2-4|TRBV7-2|NA
TGTGCCAGCAGCTTATGGGCGGCGGGAGGAGGTGAGAACATTCAGTACTTC
CASSLWAAGGGENIQYF
>NA|TRBJ2-1|TRBV5-1|NA
TGCGCCAGCAGCTTGATAGACGTTGGAAATGAGCAGTTCTTC
CASSLIDVGNEQFF
>TRBD1|TRBJ1-2|TRBV6-4|NA
TGTGCCAGCACTGACAGGGATGGAGGCTACACCTTC
CASTDRDGGYTF
>NA|TRBJ2-5|TRBV5-1|once
TGCGCCAGCAGCTTTCCGCAGGGACCTGAAGAGACCCAGTACTTC
CASSFPQGPEETQYF
>NA|TRBJ2-1|TRBV6-1|NA
TGTGCCAGCAGTGCCCCGCCCTCCCCATACTACAATGAGCAGTTCTTC
CASSAPPSPYYNEQFF
>NA|TRBJ2-7|TRBV29-1|NA
TGCAGCGTTGGTTATCTCGGGGGCTACGAGCAGTACTTC
CSVGYLGGYEQYF
>TRBD1|TRBJ2-7|TRBV6-1|NA
TGTGCCAGCAGCCGGGACAGCGGATCCTACGAGCAGTACTTC
CASSRDSGSYEQYF
>TRBD2|TRBJ2-1|TRBV25-1|NA
TGTGCCAGCAGTGAAATTAGCGGGAGGAACTACAATGAGCAGTTCTTC
CASSEISGRNYNEQFF
>NA|TRBJ1-2|TRBV27|few
TGTGCCAGCAGTCTCAGGGATAACTATGGCTACACCTTC
CASSLRDNYGYTF
>NA|TRBJ1-3|TRBV28|NA
TGTGCCAGCAGTTGGACGGGTTCTGGAAACACCATATATTTT
CASSWTGSGNTIYF
>NA|TRBJ2-3|TRBV7-2|NA
TGTGCCAGCAGCTGGGAAGACAGAAGCACAGATACGCAGTATTTT
CASSWEDRSTDTQYF
>NA|TRBJ2-1|TRBV18|NA
TGTGCCAGCTCATACACTGCCAATGAGCAGTTCTTC
CASSYTANEQFF
>TRBD2|TRBJ2-3|TRBV30|NA
TGTGCCTGGAGTAGGGGGACTAGCGGGAGAAGCACAGATACGCAGTATTTT
CAWSRGTSGRSTDTQYF